The T cell receptor (beta chain) under discussion was sequenced for a study of CD8 T cells in Susac syndrome (dated 2019 in TCRdb). Regarding the study in general: Repertoire sequencing was used to test whether CD8+ T cell activation and differentiation in Susac syndrome was antigen driven.

Worth noting for this clonotype: Its antigen remains undetermined. Base qualities are not provided; no much larger clone lies one nucleotide away.

General findings and caveats noted by the study authors: The TCR sequencing and HLA analysis was acknowledged to have included a relatively small number of individuals.

The germline V gene specifies SGHRS as CDR1 and YFSETQ as CDR2. Trimming costs V 6 bases and J 1 base, and their ends lie 13 bases apart. The CDR3, from cysteine to phenylalanine, totals 14 residues. Just CDR3 DNA is preserved here, 42 bases in frame from base 1. RNA was extracted using the RNeasy kit, and about 0.5 to 1 ug of the RNA was reverse transcribed with random hexamers. The immunoSEQ multiplex PCR assay, which covers 54 Vbeta and 13 Jbeta segments, was used to amplify TCR beta CDR3 regions. PCR amplification bias was corrected by using a synthetic template baseline for primer optimization and computational correction. Concerning the study's data processing: Reads were assigned to V, D and J genes according to IMGT and analyzed in immunoSEQ Analyzer, with only productive sequences retained. Clonality was computed as one minus Shannon entropy normalized by log2 of the number of productive unique sequences. For each patient and control, public and private clones were evaluated within the 100 most prevalent clones. Clones were defined as Susac-specific if absent from the healthy and MS cohorts, from around 1,000 published viral clones and from other ImmuneACCESS disease sequences. Starting from the raw public reads, TCRdb applied fastp trimming at Q25, assembled clones with MiXCR and retained in-frame beta chains. Identical CDR3 proteins give one entry, which carries the most common genes and DNA. The V and J calls here are based on TCRdb, not the publication. The sample contains 150,000 or so distinct CDR3 sequences, about 91% of them found a single time. The ten largest make up roughly 0.08% of the sample.

High-throughput TCR beta sequencing profiled peripheral blood CD8+ and CD4+ T cells from healthy donors, Susac syndrome patients and multiple sclerosis patients. Healthy donors were age- and sex-matched controls. Bulk CD8+ and CD4+ T cells were purified magnetically by negative isolation, whereas CD8+ TEMRA cells were enriched by FACS. Blood was drawn into EDTA tubes, processed within 24 hours, and PBMCs were isolated by density gradient centrifugation. PBMCs intended for TCR sequencing were cryopreserved in liquid nitrogen and were subsequently thawed in a 37 degrees C water bath. The sorted or isolated CD4+, CD8+ and CD8+ TEMRA cells reached a purity of at least 90%.

This sequence was found in a human donor in good health. The chain is assembled from TRBV5-1 and TRBJ1-1, with no confident D gene call. What was sequenced was CD4+ T cells from PBMCs. The CDR3 protein is CASKAGSGNTEAFF. The DNA sequence is as follows: TGCGCCAGCAAGGCCGGCTCGGGGAACACTGAAGCTTTCTTT.